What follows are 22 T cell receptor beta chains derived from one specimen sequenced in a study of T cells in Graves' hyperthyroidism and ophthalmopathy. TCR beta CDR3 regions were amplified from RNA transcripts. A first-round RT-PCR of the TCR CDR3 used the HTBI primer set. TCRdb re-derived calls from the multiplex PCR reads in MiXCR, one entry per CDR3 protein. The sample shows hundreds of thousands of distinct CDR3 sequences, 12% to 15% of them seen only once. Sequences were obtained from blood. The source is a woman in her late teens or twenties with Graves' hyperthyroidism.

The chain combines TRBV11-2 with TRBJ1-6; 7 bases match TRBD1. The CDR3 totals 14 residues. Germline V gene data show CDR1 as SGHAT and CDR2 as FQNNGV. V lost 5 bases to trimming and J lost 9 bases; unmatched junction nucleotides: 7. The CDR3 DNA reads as TGTGCCAGCAGCCAAGACAGGGTTTTTTCACCCCTCCACTTT. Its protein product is CASSQDRVFSPLHF.

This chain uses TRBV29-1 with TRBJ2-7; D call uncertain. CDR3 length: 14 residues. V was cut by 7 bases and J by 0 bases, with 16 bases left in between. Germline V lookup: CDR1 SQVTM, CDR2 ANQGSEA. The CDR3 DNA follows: TGCAGCGCTGGAACGCAGGTAAACTCCTACGAGCAGTACTTC. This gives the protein CSAGTQVNSYEQYF.

CDR3 nucleotide sequence: TGTGCCTGGGCTCGAGTGGGGCGACTCGGAAACACCATATATTTT. It encodes CAWARVGRLGNTIYF. The chain recombines TRBV30 with TRBJ1-3; possibly TRBD1 for D (5 bases). Germline-derived CDR1 and CDR2 are GTSNPN and SVGIG (reference sequence). The ends were cut back, 5 bases at V and 4 bases at J, with 18 bases in the middle. This CDR3 comprises 15 residues.

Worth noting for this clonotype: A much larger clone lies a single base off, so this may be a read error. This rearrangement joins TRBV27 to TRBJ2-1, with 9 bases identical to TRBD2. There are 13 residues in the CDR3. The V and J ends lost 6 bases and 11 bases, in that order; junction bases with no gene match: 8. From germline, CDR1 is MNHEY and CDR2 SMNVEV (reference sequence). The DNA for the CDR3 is TGTGCCAGCAGAAAGCGGGGGGCCTTGCAGCAGTTCTTC. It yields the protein CASRKRGALQQFF.

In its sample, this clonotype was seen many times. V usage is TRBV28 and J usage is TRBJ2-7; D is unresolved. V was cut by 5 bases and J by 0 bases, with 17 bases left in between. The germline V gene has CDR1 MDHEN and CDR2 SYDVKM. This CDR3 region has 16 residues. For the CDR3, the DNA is TGTGCCAGCAGTAAAGGGTCCTTCCTTAGCTCCTACGAGCAGTACTTC. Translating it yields CASSKGSFLSSYEQYF. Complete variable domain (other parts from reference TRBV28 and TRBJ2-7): DVKVTQSSRYLVKRTGEKVFLECVQDMDHENMFWYRQDPGLGLRLIYFSYDVKMKEKGDIPEGYSVSREKKERFSLILESASTNQTSMYLCASSKGSFLSSYEQYFGPGTRLTVT.

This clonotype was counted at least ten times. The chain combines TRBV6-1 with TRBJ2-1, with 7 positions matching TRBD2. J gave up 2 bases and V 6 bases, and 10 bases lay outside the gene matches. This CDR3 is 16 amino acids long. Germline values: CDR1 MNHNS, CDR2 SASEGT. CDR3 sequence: CASSPLAGDAYNEQFF. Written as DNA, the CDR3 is TGTGCCAGCAGCCCCTTGGCGGGAGACGCCTACAATGAGCAGTTCTTC.

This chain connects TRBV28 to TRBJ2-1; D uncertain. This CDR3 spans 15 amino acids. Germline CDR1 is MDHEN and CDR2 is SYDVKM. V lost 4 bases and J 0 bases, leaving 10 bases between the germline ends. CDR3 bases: TGTGCCAGCAGTTCTTACTGGGGCTCCTACAATGAGCAGTTCTTC. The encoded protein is CASSSYWGSYNEQFF.

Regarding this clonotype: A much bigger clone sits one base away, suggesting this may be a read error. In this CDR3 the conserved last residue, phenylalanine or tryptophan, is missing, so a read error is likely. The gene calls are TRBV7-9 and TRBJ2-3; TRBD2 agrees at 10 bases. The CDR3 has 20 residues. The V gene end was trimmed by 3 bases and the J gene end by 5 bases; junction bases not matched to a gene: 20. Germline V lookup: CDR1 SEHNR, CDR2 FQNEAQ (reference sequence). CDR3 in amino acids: CASSFQATQAAGGHGDTQYS. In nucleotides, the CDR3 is TGTGCCAGCAGCTTCCAGGCGACCCAGGCAGCGGGAGGGCACGGAGATACGCAGTATTCT.

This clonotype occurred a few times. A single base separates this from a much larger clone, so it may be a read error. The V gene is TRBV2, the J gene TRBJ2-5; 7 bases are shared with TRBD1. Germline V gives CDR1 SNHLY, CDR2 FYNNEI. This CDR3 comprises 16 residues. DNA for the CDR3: TGTGTCAGCAGTGATTTGGGACAGCACTTTCAAGAGACCCAGTACTTC. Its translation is CVSSDLGQHFQETQYF.

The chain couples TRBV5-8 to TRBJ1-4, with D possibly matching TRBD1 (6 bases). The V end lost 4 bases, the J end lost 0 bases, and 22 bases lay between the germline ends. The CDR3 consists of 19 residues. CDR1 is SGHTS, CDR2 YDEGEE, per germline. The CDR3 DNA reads TGTGCCAGCAGCATCTGGGGGCAGGGGACCCTTGCAACTAATGAAAAACTGTTTTTT. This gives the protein CASSIWGQGTLATNEKLFF. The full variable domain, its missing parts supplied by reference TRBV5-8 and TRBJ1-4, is EAGVTQSPTHLIKTRGQQATLRCSPISGHTSVYWYQQALGLGLQFLLWYDEGEERNRGNFPPRFSGRQFPNYSSELNVNALELEDSALYLCASSIWGQGTLATNEKLFFGSGTQLSVL.

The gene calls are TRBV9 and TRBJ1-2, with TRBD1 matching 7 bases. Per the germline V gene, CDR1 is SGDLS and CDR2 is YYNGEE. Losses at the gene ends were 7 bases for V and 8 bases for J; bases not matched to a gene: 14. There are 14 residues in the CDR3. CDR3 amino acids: CASSRTGPPIGYTF. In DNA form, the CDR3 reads TGTGCCAGCTCACGGACAGGCCCTCCTATCGGCTACACCTTC.

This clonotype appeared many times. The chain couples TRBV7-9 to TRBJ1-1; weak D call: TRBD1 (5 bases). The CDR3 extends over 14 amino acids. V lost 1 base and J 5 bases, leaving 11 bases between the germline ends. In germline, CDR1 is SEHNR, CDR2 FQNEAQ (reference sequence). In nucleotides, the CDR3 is TGTGCCAGCAGCTTAGTTCGAGGGGTTACTGAAGCTTTCTTT. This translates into CASSLVRGVTEAFF. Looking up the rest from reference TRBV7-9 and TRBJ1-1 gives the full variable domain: DTGVSQNPRHKITKRGQNVTFRCDPISEHNRLYWYRQTLGQGPEFLTYFQNEAQLEKSRLLSDRFSAERPKGSFSTLEIQRTEQGDSAMYLCASSLVRGVTEAFFGQGTRLTVV.

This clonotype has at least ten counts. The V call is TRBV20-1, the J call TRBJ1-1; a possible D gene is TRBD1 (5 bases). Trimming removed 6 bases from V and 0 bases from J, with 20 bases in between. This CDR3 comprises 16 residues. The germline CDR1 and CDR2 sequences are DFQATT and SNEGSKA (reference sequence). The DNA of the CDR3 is TGCAGTGCCCGACGGGCGGCCGGGGGAATGAACACTGAAGCTTTCTTT. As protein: CSARRAAGGMNTEAFF.

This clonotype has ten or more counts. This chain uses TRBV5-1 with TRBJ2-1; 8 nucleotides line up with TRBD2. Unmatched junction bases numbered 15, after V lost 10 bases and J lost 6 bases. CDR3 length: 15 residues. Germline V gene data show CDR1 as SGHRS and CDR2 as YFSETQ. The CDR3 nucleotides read TGCGCCTCCCACTTAGCGGGATTGCGTAGCAATGAGCAGTTCTTC. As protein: CASHLAGLRSNEQFF.

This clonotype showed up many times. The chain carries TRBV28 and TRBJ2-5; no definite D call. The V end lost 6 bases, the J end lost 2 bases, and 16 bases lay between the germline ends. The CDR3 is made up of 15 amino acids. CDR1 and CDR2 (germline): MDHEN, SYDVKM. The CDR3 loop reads CASSQGATFQETQYF. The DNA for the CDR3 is TGTGCCAGCAGCCAAGGAGCGACATTTCAAGAGACCCAGTACTTC.

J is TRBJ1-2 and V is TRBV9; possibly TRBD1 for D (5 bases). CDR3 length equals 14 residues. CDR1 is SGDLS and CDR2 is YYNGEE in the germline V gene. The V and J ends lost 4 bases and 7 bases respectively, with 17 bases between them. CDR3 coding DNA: TGTGCCAGCAGCTCCACTAGACAGTTGGGTGGCTACACCTTC. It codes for CASSSTRQLGGYTF.

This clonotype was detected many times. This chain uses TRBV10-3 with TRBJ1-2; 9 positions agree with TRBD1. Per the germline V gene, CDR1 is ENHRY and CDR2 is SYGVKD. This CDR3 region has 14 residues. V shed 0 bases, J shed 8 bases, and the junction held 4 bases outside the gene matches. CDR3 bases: TGTGCCATCAGTGAGTCACAGGGGGCACACGGCTACACCTTC. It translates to CAISESQGAHGYTF.

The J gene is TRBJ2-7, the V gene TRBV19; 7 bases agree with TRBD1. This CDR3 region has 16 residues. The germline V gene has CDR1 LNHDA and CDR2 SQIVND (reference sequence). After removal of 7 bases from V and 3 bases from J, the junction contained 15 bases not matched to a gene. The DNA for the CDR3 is TGTGCCAGTACTAACTCCCCCGGGACAGTCCTCTACGAGCAGTACTTC. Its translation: CASTNSPGTVLYEQYF.

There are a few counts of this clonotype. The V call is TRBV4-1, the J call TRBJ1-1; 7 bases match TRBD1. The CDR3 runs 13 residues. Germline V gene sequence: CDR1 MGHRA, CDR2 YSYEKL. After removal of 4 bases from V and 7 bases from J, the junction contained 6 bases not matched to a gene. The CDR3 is CASSLGQVHEAFF. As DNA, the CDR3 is TGCGCCAGCAGCCTCGGACAGGTTCATGAAGCTTTCTTT.

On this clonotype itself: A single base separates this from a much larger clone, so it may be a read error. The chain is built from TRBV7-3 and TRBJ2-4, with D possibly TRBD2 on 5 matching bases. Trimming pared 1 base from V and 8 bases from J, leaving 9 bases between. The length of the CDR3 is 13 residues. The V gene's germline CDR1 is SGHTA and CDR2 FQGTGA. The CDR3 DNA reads TGTGCCAGCAGCTTAAACGACGGGGACATTCAGTACTTC. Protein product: CASSLNDGDIQYF. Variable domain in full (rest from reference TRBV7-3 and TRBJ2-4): GAGVSQTPSNKVTEKGKYVELRCDPISGHTALYWYRQSLGQGPEFLIYFQGTGAADDSGLPNDRFFAVRPEGSVSTLKIQRTERGDSAVYLCASSLNDGDIQYFGAGTRLSVL.

CDR3 bases: TGCGCCAGCAGCCAAGATCAGGCGGCGGTTCCAGACTACCGGTACTTC. Its translation is CASSQDQAAVPDYRYF. The chain links TRBV4-3 to TRBJ2-5; possibly TRBD2 for D (5 bases). V dropped 0 bases and J dropped 13 bases, with 24 bases sitting between them. The CDR3 runs 16 residues. Germline CDR1 and CDR2: LGHNA and YSLEER.

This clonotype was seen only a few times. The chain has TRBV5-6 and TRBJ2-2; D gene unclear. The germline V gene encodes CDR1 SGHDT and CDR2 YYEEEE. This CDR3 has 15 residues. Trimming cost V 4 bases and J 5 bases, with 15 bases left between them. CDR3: CASSTGSVGTGELFF. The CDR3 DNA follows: TGTGCCAGCAGCACCGGATCGGTGGGGACCGGGGAGCTGTTTTTT.